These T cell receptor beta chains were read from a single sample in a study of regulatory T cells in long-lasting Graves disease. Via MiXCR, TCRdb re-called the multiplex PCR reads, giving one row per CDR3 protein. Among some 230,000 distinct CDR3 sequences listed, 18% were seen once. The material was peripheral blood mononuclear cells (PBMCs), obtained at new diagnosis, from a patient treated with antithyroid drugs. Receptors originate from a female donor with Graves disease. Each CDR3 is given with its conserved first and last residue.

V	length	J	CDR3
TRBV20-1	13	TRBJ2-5	CSARGGRWETQYF
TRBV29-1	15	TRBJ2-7	CSVEPHGTGRDEQYF
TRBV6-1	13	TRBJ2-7	CASSAGGPYEQYF
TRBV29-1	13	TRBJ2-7	CSVVLGAVEEQYF
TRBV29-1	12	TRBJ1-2	CSVDTANYGYTF
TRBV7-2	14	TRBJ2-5	CASSPRGLKETQYF
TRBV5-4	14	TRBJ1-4	CASSTLPTNEKLFF
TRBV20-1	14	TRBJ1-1	CSARKGARNTEAFF
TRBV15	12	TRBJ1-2	CATSVGEAGYTF
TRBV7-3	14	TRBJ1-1	CASSQGGKNTEAFF
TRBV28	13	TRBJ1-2	CASSSQGSYGYTF
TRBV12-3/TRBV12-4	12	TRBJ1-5	CASRTQDQPQHF
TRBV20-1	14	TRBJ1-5	CSARIGIGNQPQHF
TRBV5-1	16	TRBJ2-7	CASSQMGRGEAYEQYF
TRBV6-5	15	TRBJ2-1	CASSSLAGRGNEQFF
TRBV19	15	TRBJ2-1	CATIAGGRGYNEQFF
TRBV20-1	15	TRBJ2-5	CSARRLAGFQETQYF
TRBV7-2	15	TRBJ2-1	CASSLDLSSYNEQFF
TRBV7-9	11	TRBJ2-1	CANGQYNEQFF
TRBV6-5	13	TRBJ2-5	CASSYVWGETQYF
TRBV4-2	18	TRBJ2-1	CASSQDQAGGPSYNEQFF
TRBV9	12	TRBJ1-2	CASNDRGNGYTF
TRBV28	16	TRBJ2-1	CASSLYGGGSYNEQFF
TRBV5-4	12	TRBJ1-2	CASSLAGRVYTF
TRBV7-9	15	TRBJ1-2	CASSLNRAPNYGYTF
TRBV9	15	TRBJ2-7	CASSLGGATSYEQYF
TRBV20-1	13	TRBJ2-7	CSAFSGSSYEQYF
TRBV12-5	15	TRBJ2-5	CASGLGGASAETQYF
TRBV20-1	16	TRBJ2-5	CSAATGTGGFYETQYF
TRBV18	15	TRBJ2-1	CASSADRGSYNEQFF
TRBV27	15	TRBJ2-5	CASSLFGGFQETQYF
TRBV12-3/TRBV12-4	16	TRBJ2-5	CASSPPTSGRPETQYF
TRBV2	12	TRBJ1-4	CASSTSSEKLFF
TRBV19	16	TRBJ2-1	CASSSGRGARYNEQFF
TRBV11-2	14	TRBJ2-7	CASSRDWLTYEQYF
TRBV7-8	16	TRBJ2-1	CASSFFEGLLYNEQFF
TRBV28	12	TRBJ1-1	CASSLKNTEAFF
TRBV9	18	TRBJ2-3	CASSPAGSVGGSTDTQYF
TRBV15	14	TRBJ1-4	CATGTGEVDEKLFF
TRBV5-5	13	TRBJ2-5	CASSRGPLETQYF
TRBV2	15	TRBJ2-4	CASSAVETGTTFQYF
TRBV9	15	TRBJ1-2	CASSPQDRGGYGYTF
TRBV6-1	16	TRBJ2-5	CASSEVVRRERETQYF
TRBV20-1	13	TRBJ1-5	CSAGTDSNQPQHF
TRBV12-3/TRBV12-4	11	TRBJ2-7	CASSPSYEQYF
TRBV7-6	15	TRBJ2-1	CASSPRTSGAGEQFF
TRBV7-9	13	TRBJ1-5	CASSREGNQPQHF
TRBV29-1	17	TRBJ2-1	CSSWGPRTSWGYNEQFF
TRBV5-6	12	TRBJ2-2	CASSLAAGELFF
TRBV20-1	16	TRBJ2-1	CSARDQGGGADNEQFF
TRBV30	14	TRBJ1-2	CAWSGETGNYGYTF
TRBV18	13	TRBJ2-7	CASSPPSFYEQYF
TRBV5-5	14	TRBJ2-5	CASSLGGMVETQYF
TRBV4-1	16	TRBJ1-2	CASSQGMTALPLGYTF
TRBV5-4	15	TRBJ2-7	CASSRSGTSGYEQYF
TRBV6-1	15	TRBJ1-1	CASTDWWGVDTEAFF
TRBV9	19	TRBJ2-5	CASSGTLTGQEVVERAQYF
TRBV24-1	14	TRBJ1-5	CATSDSPSGKPQHF